This paragraph reports one TCR beta chain. The antigen is unknown. Trimming cost V 6 bases and J 5 bases, with 22 bases left between them. CDR3 length equals 16 residues. The germline V gene has CDR1 SEHNR and CDR2 FQNEAQ (reference sequence). TCRdb's table, derived via immunoSEQ multiplex PCR, lists solely in-frame clones and lacks some. The repertoire includes roughly 39,000 clones, roughly 88% of them detected once, and 1.5% to 2% sits in the top ten. This sample is drawn from a study of a mutant IDH1 vaccine in newly diagnosed glioma. Background on the study: Vaccination of patients was performed eight times, in weeks 1, 3, 5, 7, 11, 15, 19 and 23. Vaccination started 4-6 weeks after radiotherapy alone, or with temozolomide cycles. Patients had received radiotherapy, temozolomide, or both previously, most receiving both.

Time point indicated: week 5, during vaccination. The content of each vaccine dose was 300 ug of mutant IDH1 20-mer peptide, and topical imiquimod accompanied it. Each astrocytoma in the donors was new, WHO grade 3 or 4, IDH1-mutant and ATRX-lost. The rearrangement uses TRBV7-9 and TRBJ2-5, with D maybe TRBD2 (6 bases). The material sequenced was PBMCs, taken from a glioma patient whose treatment included an IDH1 peptide vaccine. The sequence derives from a man aged 35-49 years with glioma. CDR3 residues: CASSPFRLVGSETQYF. The CDR3 region has the DNA TGTGCCAGCAGTCCTTTTCGACTAGTAGGCTCGGAGACCCAGTACTTC. Drawing the rest from reference TRBV7-9 and TRBJ2-5, the complete variable domain is DTGVSQNPRHKITKRGQNVTFRCDPISEHNRLYWYRQTLGQGPEFLTYFQNEAQLEKSRLLSDRFSAERPKGSFSTLEIQRTEQGDSAMYLCASSPFRLVGSETQYFGPGTRLLVL.